The T cell receptor (beta chain) under discussion was sequenced for a study of monozygotic twins with inflammatory bowel disease. Study results and limitations: Whereas healthy co-twins had higher TCRbeta diversity (inverse Simpson), IBD patients had lower diversity.

Comments on this clonotype: Its antigen is undetermined.

TCRdb reprocessed the 5' RACE reads, with one entry per CDR3 protein and no DNA. This repertoire comprises approximately 400,000 distinct CDR3 sequences; its ten largest clones make up 2% to 3%. The TCR sequence derives from a human donor with ulcerative colitis or Crohn's disease, or a healthy co-twin of an affected twin (not recorded which). Input material: blood.

The CDR3: CASSLGIAENYGYTF. The chain links TRBV7-2 to TRBJ1-2. The CDR3 length is 15 residues. The V gene's germline CDR1 is SGHTA and CDR2 FQGNSA.